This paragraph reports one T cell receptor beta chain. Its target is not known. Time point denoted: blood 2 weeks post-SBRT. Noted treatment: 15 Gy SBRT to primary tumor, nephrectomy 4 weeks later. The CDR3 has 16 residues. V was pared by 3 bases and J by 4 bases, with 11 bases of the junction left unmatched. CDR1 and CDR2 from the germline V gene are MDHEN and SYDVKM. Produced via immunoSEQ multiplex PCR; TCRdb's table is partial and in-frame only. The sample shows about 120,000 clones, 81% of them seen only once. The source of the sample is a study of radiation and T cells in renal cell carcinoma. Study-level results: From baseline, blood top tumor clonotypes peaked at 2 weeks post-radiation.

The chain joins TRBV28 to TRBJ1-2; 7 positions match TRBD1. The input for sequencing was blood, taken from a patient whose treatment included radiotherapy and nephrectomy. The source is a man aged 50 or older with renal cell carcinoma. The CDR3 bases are TGTGCCAGCAGTTTGGCCGGACAGGCTCGAATCTATGGCTACACCTTC. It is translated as CASSLAGQARIYGYTF.